This T cell receptor (beta chain) originates from a study of vaccination and CD4 T cells after COVID-19. Overall study results and limits: Convalescent patients showed a median 86.3% of reactive clones that were seen only post-vaccination.

With the Oncomine TCR Beta short-read assay, DNA from cultured CD4+ T cells was sequenced. TCRdb fed the PCR reads into MiXCR, producing one record per CDR3 protein. The sample has over 11,000 distinct CDR3 sequences, about 51% seen once. This clonotype was found a few times. Its antigen is currently unknown. Specified treatment: approximately 10-day PBMC culture with coronavirus spike peptide pools or control peptides (ViraFEST assay). TCR sequencing followed the expansion of antigen-specific T cells with peptide pools in ViraFEST. The cultures had half their medium swapped for fresh IL-2 medium on days 3 and 7. This CDR3 region has 14 residues. Germline V gene lookup returns CDR1 MNHEY and CDR2 SMNVEV (reference sequence). V lost 3 bases to trimming and J lost 8 bases, with 11 bases between them.

The source is a human donor who had recovered from COVID-19. Sequenced sample: CD4+ T cells from blood, cultured in vitro. The chain carries TRBV27 and TRBJ1-6; D uncertain. The CDR3 DNA follows: TGTGCCAGCAGTTTCGGACCAATCTATTCACCCCTCCACTTT. As protein: CASSFGPIYSPLHF.